This TCR beta chain is drawn from a study of early T cells in non-severe SARS-CoV-2 infection. For the study at large: Sequenced material consisted of bulk RNA (from unsorted whole blood), and chains were unpaired.

From the 5' RACE reads, TCRdb called clonotypes with MiXCR, one entry per CDR3 protein. The table has about 52,000 distinct CDR3 sequences, 6.2% seen once. This clonotype was detected only a few times. Trimming stripped 4 bases from V and 2 bases from J, with 8 bases between. The CDR3 runs to 14 residues. Germline V CDR1 and CDR2: SNHLY, FYNNEI. Sequencing used whole blood. The receptor comes from an adult who was a healthcare worker with PCR-confirmed SARS-CoV-2 infection or an uninfected control (not recorded which). The rearrangement uses TRBV2 and TRBJ2-2, with a weak D call TRBD1 (6 bases). CDR3 DNA: TGTGCCAGCAGTGTGGACAGAAACACCGGGGAGCTGTTTTTT. Its protein is CASSVDRNTGELFF.